This TCR beta chain was found in a study of CXCR3-negative and CXCR3-positive naive CD8 T cells. The CDR3 runs 15 residues. Germline V gene lookup returns CDR1 SQVTM and CDR2 ANQGSEA. Triplicate sorts of some 300,000 cells per CD8+ subset. Of note for this clonotype: Its specificity is not known.

TRB cDNA libraries were made by UMI-labeled 5' RACE. With the 5' RACE reads reprocessed, TCRdb shows one record per CDR3 protein and no DNA. The sample has about 130,000 distinct CDR3 sequences. Points from the study as a whole: Memory CD8+ cells had much lower diversity, and both naive subsets had comparably high diversity. After cryopreservation, expression of CXCR3 was partially reduced, and most assays were run with fresh PBMCs. CXCR3-positive naive cells carried more hydrophobic TRB CDR3s than CXCR3-negative naive cells did.

This rearrangement joins TRBV29-1 to TRBJ2-3. Specimen: naive CXCR3- CD8+ T cells from blood. Subset defined: CD45RO-CCR7+CD27+CD95- naive CD8+ T cells lacking CXCR3 (TNR3-). The receptor's source is a human donor in good health. Some clones in this sample may be carry-over from other donors' samples. This chain's CDR3 is CSVKTTFFSTDTQYF.